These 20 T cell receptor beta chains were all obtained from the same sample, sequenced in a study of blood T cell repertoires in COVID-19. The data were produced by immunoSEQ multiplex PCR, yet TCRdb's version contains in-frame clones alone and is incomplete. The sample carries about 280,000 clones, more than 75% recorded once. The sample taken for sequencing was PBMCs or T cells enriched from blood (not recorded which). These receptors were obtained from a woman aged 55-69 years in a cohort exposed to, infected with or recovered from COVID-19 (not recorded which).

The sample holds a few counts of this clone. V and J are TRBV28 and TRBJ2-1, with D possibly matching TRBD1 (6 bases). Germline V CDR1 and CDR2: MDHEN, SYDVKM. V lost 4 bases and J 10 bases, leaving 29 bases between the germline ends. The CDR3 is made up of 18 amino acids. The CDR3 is CASSWTTIGTPQQREQFF. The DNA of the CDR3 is TGTGCCAGCAGTTGGACCACTATCGGGACACCTCAACAGAGGGAGCAGTTCTTC. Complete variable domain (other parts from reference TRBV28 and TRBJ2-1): DVKVTQSSRYLVKRTGEKVFLECVQDMDHENMFWYRQDPGLGLRLIYFSYDVKMKEKGDIPEGYSVSREKKERFSLILESASTNQTSMYLCASSWTTIGTPQQREQFFGPGTRLTVL.

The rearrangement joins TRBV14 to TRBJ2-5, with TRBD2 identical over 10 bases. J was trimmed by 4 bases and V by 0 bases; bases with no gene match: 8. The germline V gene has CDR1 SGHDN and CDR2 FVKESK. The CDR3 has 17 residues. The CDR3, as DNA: TGTGCCAGCAGCCAAGATCGGGCTAGCGGGAGACTAGAGACCCAGTACTTC. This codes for CASSQDRASGRLETQYF.

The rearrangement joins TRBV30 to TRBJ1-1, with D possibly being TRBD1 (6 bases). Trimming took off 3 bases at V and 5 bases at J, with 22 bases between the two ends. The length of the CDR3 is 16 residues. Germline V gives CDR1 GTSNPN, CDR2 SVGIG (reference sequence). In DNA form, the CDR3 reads TGTGCCTGGAGACCCCCCGGGACACCGAAGAGGACTGAAGCTTTCTTT. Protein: CAWRPPGTPKRTEAFF.

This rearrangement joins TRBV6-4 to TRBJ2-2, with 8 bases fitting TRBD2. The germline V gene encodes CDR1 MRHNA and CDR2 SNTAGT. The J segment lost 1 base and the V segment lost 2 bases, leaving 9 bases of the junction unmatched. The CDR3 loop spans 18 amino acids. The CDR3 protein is CASSDAALAGGNTGELFF. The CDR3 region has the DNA TGTGCCAGCAGTGACGCGGCCTTGGCGGGAGGGAACACCGGGGAGCTGTTTTTT.

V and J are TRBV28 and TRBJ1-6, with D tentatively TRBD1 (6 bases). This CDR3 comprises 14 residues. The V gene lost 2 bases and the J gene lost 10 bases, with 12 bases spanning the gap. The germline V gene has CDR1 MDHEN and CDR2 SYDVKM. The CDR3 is CASSLHAGESPLHF. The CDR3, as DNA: TGTGCCAGCAGTTTACACGCAGGGGAGTCACCCCTCCACTTT.

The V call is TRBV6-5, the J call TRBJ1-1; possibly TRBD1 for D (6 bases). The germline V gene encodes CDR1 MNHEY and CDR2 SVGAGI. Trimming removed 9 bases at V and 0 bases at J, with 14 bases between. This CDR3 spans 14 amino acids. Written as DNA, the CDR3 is TGTGCCAGTCGGACAGAGGAGATGAACACTGAAGCTTTCTTT. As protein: CASRTEEMNTEAFF.

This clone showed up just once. CDR3 in amino acids: CASSIVASGPYEQYF. The CDR3 region has the DNA TGTGCCAGTAGTATAGTCGCTAGCGGTCCCTACGAGCAGTACTTC. The rearrangement links TRBV19 to TRBJ2-7; 7 bases align to TRBD2. J gave up 2 bases and V 1 base, and 5 bases lay outside the gene matches. The CDR3 contains 15 residues. The germline CDR1 and CDR2 sequences are LNHDA and SQIVND (reference sequence). The whole variable domain, remainder taken from reference TRBV19 and TRBJ2-7, is DGGITQSPKYLFRKEGQNVTLSCEQNLNHDAMYWYRQDPGQGLRLIYYSQIVNDFQKGDIAEGYSVSREKKESFPLTVTSAQKNPTAFYLCASSIVASGPYEQYFGPGTRLTVT.

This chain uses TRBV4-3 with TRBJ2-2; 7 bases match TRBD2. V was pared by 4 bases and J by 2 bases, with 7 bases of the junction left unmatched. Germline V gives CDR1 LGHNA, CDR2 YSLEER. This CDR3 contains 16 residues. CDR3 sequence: CASSRGLELNTGELFF. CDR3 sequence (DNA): TGCGCCAGCAGCCGCGGACTAGAATTAAACACCGGGGAGCTGTTTTTT.

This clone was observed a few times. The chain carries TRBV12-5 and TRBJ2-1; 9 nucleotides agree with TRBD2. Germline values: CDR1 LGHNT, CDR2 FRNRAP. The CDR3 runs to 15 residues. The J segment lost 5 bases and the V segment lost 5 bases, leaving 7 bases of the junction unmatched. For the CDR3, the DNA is TGTGCTAGTGGTCCGGGACTAGCAAGGGACAATGAGCAGTTCTTC. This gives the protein CASGPGLARDNEQFF. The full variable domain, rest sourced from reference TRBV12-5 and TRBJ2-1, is DARVTQTPRHKVTEMGQEVTMRCQPILGHNTVFWYRQTMMQGLELLAYFRNRAPLDDSGMPKDRFSAEMPDATLATLKIQPSEPRDSAVYFCASGPGLARDNEQFFGPGTRLTVL.

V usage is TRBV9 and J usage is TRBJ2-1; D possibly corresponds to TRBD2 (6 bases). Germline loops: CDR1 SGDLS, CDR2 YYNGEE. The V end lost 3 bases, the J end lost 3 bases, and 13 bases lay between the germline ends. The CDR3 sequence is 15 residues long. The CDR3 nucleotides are TGTGCCAGCAGCGCCCGGACTACCCTCTACAATGAGCAGTTCTTC. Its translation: CASSARTTLYNEQFF.

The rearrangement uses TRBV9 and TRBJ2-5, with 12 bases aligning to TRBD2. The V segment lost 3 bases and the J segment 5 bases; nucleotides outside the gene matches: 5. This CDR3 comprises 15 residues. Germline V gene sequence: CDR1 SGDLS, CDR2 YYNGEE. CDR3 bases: TGTGCCAGCAGCGCTAGCGGGAGGGCCGGGGAGACCCAGTACTTC. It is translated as CASSASGRAGETQYF.

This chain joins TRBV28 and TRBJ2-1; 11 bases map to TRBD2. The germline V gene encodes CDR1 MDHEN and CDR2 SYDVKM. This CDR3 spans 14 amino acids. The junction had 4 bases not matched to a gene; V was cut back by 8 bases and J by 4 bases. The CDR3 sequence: CASAGTSGYNEQFF. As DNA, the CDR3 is TGTGCCAGCGCCGGGACTAGCGGATACAATGAGCAGTTCTTC. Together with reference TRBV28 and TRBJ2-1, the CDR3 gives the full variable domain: DVKVTQSSRYLVKRTGEKVFLECVQDMDHENMFWYRQDPGLGLRLIYFSYDVKMKEKGDIPEGYSVSREKKERFSLILESASTNQTSMYLCASAGTSGYNEQFFGPGTRLTVL.

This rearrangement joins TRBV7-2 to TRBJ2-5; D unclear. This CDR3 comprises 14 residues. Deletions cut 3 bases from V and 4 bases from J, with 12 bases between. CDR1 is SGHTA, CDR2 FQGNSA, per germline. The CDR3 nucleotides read TGTGCCAGCAGCTTCGGGTCATCGGGAGAGACCCAGTACTTC. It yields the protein CASSFGSSGETQYF.

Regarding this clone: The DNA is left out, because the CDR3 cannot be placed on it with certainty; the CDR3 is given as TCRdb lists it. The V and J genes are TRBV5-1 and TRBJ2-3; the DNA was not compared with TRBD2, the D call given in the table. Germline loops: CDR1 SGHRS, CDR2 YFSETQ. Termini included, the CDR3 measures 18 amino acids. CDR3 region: CASSSGTWGQGSGCPRYF.

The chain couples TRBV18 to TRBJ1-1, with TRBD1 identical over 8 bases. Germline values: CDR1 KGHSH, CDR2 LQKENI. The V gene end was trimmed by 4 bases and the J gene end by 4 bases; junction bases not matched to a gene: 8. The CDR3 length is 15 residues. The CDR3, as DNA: TGTGCCAGCTCACTACGGACAGGGAGTGGCACTGAAGCTTTCTTT. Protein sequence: CASSLRTGSGTEAFF.

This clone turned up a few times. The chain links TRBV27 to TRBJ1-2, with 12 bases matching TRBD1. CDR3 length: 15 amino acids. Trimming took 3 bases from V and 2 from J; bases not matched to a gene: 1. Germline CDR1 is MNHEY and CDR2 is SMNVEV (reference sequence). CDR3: CASSLGTGGNYGYTF. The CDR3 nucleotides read TGTGCCAGCAGTTTGGGGACAGGGGGCAACTATGGCTACACCTTC.

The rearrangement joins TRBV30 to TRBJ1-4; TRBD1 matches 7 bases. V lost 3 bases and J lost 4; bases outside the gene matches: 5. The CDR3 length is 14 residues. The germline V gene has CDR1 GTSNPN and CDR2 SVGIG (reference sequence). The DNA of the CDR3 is TGTGCCTGGAGATTGGACAGGAGTAATGAAAAACTGTTTTTT. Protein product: CAWRLDRSNEKLFF.

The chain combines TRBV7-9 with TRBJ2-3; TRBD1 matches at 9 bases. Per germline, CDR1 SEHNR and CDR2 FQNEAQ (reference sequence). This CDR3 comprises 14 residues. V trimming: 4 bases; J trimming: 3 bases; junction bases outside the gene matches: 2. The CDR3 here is CASSSGQGTDTQYF. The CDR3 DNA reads TGTGCCAGCAGCTCCGGACAGGGGACAGATACGCAGTATTTT. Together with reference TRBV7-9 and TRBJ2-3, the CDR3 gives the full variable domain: DTGVSQNPRHKITKRGQNVTFRCDPISEHNRLYWYRQTLGQGPEFLTYFQNEAQLEKSRLLSDRFSAERPKGSFSTLEIQRTEQGDSAMYLCASSSGQGTDTQYFGPGTRLTVL.

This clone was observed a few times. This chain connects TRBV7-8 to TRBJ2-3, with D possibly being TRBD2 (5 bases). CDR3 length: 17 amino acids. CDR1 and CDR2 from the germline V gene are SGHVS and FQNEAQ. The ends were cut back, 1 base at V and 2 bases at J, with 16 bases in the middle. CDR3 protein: CASSLGVLALFTDTQYF. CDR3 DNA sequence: TGTGCCAGCAGCTTAGGAGTGCTAGCCTTATTCACAGATACGCAGTATTTT.

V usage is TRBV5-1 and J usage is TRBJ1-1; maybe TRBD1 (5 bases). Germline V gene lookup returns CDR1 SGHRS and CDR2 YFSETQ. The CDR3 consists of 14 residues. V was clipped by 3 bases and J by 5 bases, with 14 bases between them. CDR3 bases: TGCGCCAGCAGCTCTCAGGGTCGTGGAACTGAAGCTTTCTTT. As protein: CASSSQGRGTEAFF.